Each of the 20 T cell receptor beta chains below was sequenced from the same sample in a study of control samples from healthy donors and cancer patients. Sequencing was performed with immunoSEQ multiplex PCR; in TCRdb, only in-frame clones are kept and a portion is missing. Of 250,000 to 300,000 clones listed, roughly 87% are singletons. The sample taken for sequencing was PBMCs. The receptors stem from a woman in her sixties or seventies with lung cancer.

The chain employs TRBV27 and TRBJ2-7; D is unresolved. V was cut by 3 bases and J by 9 bases, with 12 bases left in between. Per germline, CDR1 MNHEY and CDR2 SMNVEV (reference sequence). The CDR3 has 12 residues. The CDR3 sequence is CASSFALRVQYF. CDR3 DNA sequence: TGTGCCAGCAGTTTCGCCCTACGAGTGCAGTACTTC.

This chain connects TRBV9 to TRBJ1-4; D gene ambiguous. Germline loops: CDR1 SGDLS, CDR2 YYNGEE. CDR3 length: 14 residues. Trimming left V 4 bases short and J 15 bases short, with 22 bases between. DNA of the CDR3: TGTGCCAGCAGCCCTTCCCCCCCAGCTGCTGTGTTGTTTTTT. Translated, it gives CASSPSPPAAVLFF.

The genes are TRBV5-4 and TRBJ1-1; D is uncertain. V shed 0 bases and J shed 0 bases, with 9 bases lying between them. CDR3 size: 15 residues. Germline CDR1 is SGHNT and CDR2 is YYREEE (reference sequence). Written as DNA, the CDR3 is TGTGCCAGCAGCTTGGCCGGCAGCCTGAACACTGAAGCTTTCTTT. Encoded protein: CASSLAGSLNTEAFF. Together with reference TRBV5-4 and TRBJ1-1, the CDR3 gives the full variable domain: ETGVTQSPTHLIKTRGQQVTLRCSSQSGHNTVSWYQQALGQGPQFIFQYYREEENGRGNFPPRFSGLQFPNYSSELNVNALELDDSALYLCASSLAGSLNTEAFFGQGTRLTVV.

The chain has TRBV30 and TRBJ1-5; D gene unclear. Trimming left V 5 bases short and J 7 bases short, with 15 bases between. The CDR3 is 13 residues long. CDR1 and CDR2 from the germline V gene are GTSNPN and SVGIG (reference sequence). The CDR3 nucleotides are TGTGCCTGGGGCGTGAGGATAGGGCAGCCCCAGCATTTT. The encoded protein is CAWGVRIGQPQHF.

In this sample, this clone turned up once. V gene TRBV9 combines with J gene TRBJ1-2; TRBD1 might be the D (6 bases). CDR1 and CDR2 from the germline V gene are SGDLS and YYNGEE. The CDR3 loop spans 15 amino acids. Trimming shortened V by 0 bases and J by 4 bases, and 13 bases separated the two germline ends. The CDR3 DNA follows: TGTGCCAGCAGCGTAGCAGGGGCCCTTTTCTATGGCTACACCTTC. As protein: CASSVAGALFYGYTF.

V is TRBV3-1 (or the pseudogene TRBV3-2) and J is TRBJ1-3, with D unresolved. Deletions cut 3 bases from V and 8 bases from J, with 8 bases between. Germline CDR1 reads LGHDT; CDR2 reads YNNKEL (reference sequence). The CDR3 length is 12 residues. The CDR3 protein is CASSHEADTIYF. CDR3 nucleotide sequence: TGTGCCAGCAGCCACGAGGCGGACACCATATATTTT.

The chain has TRBV4-1 and TRBJ2-1, with 7 bases fitting TRBD1. J lost 8 bases, V lost 3 bases, and 4 bases had no gene match. CDR3 length equals 13 residues. Germline CDR1 is MGHRA and CDR2 is YSYEKL. CDR3 protein: CASSHEGTDEQFF. CDR3 nucleotide sequence: TGCGCCAGCAGCCATGAAGGGACAGATGAGCAGTTCTTC.

The chain uses TRBV19 and TRBJ2-1; either TRBD1 or TRBD2 may supply D (5 bases each). The ends were cut back, 3 bases at V and 5 bases at J, with 17 bases in the middle. The germline V gene has CDR1 LNHDA and CDR2 SQIVND (reference sequence). The CDR3 runs 16 residues. As DNA, the CDR3 is TGTGCCAGTAGTATGACTTGGGACGGATCTAACAATGAGCAGTTCTTC. Encoded protein: CASSMTWDGSNNEQFF. Drawing the rest from reference TRBV19 and TRBJ2-1, the complete variable domain is DGGITQSPKYLFRKEGQNVTLSCEQNLNHDAMYWYRQDPGQGLRLIYYSQIVNDFQKGDIAEGYSVSREKKESFPLTVTSAQKNPTAFYLCASSMTWDGSNNEQFFGPGTRLTVL.

The chain has TRBV7-2 and TRBJ2-3; 12 bases fit TRBD2. CDR3 length equals 17 residues. Germline CDR1 reads SGHTA; CDR2 reads FQGNSA. With 5 bases clipped from V and 2 bases from J, the junction kept 8 bases outside the gene matches. CDR3 loop: CASSVASGGAFTDTQYF. The CDR3 region has the DNA TGTGCCAGCAGCGTTGCTAGCGGGGGGGCCTTCACAGATACGCAGTATTTT.

This clone was found once. The V call is TRBV12-3 or TRBV12-4, the J call TRBJ2-7; 7 bases agree with TRBD2. The CDR3 is 13 amino acids. J lost 3 bases, V lost 7 bases, and 6 bases had no gene match. CDR3 coding DNA: TGTGCCAGCACTCCGGGGGGAGGCTACGAGCAGTACTTC. Its protein is CASTPGGGYEQYF.

V and J are TRBV10-3 and TRBJ2-5; the D gene is possibly TRBD1 (5 bases). In germline, CDR1 is ENHRY, CDR2 SYGVKD. Trimming left V 10 bases short and J 5 bases short, with 14 bases between. This CDR3 region has 12 residues. In DNA, the CDR3 is TGTGCCACCGCGACAGTTGACGAGACCCAGTACTTC. Encoded protein: CATATVDETQYF.

The CDR3 loop is CASSDPLGGGLKLFF. The CDR3 DNA is TGTGCCAGCAGTGACCCTCTTGGAGGTGGTTTAAAACTGTTTTTT. The chain has TRBV25-1 and TRBJ1-4; D unclear. The V gene lost 3 bases and the J gene lost 10 bases, with 18 bases spanning the gap. Germline CDR1 reads MGHDK; CDR2 reads SYGVNS. This CDR3 contains 15 residues.

This chain links TRBV7-8 with TRBJ2-2, with no clear D. Germline CDR1 SGHVS, CDR2 FQNEAQ. The CDR3 has 15 residues. Trimming took 2 bases from V and 2 from J, leaving 9 bases between them. CDR3 amino acids: CASSLSPDNTGELFF. CDR3 sequence (DNA): TGTGCCAGCAGCTTATCGCCGGACAACACCGGGGAGCTGTTTTTT.

The chain carries TRBV19 and TRBJ2-1; D unresolved. Germline-derived CDR1 and CDR2 are LNHDA and SQIVND (reference sequence). Trimming shortened V by 7 bases and J by 0 bases, and 16 bases separated the two germline ends. This CDR3 contains 16 residues. This chain's CDR3 is CASTQRRGVSYNEQFF. CDR3 DNA sequence: TGTGCCAGTACCCAACGGCGCGGCGTCTCCTACAATGAGCAGTTCTTC.

The chain links TRBV19 to TRBJ1-4, with TRBD1 matching over 8 bases. The CDR3 has 14 residues. The germline V gene encodes CDR1 LNHDA and CDR2 SQIVND (reference sequence). V dropped 5 bases and J dropped 7; count of bases not matched to a gene: 6. This CDR3 is CASSVQGQGEKLFF. CDR3 DNA sequence: TGTGCCAGTAGTGTACAAGGACAGGGTGAAAAACTGTTTTTT.

In this sample, this clone turned up a few times. Other nucleotide sequences in the sample specify the same CDR3. The chain couples TRBV28 to TRBJ2-3; TRBD2 agrees at 14 bases. CDR1 and CDR2 (germline): MDHEN, SYDVKM. CDR3 length: 16 residues. With V trimmed by 1 base and J by 4 bases, 1 base remained unmatched. The CDR3 region is CASSLSGLAGADTQYF. For the CDR3, the DNA is TGTGCCAGCAGTTTATCGGGACTAGCGGGAGCAGATACGCAGTATTTT.

There are a few counts of this clone. The chain employs TRBV5-1 and TRBJ1-5; D possibly corresponds to TRBD1 (5 bases). The CDR3 length is 15 residues. Germline CDR1 is SGHRS and CDR2 is YFSETQ. Trimming removed 0 bases from V and 7 bases from J, with 14 bases in between. CDR3 nucleotide sequence: TGCGCCAGCAGCTTGGCCGGGCAGGGAGGCCAGCCCCAGCATTTT. It yields the protein CASSLAGQGGQPQHF.

This chain uses TRBV12-3 or TRBV12-4 with TRBJ2-1; D possibly corresponds to TRBD2 (5 bases). V gave up 6 bases and J gave up 4 bases, with 10 bases separating them. This CDR3 region has 13 residues. The CDR3 protein is CASSMGSYNEQFF. DNA for the CDR3: TGTGCCAGCAGCATGGGGAGTTACAATGAGCAGTTCTTC.

This clone was recorded only once. The rearrangement links TRBV5-6 to TRBJ2-1; D remains unclear. The CDR3 extends over 15 amino acids. V gave up 0 bases and J gave up 6 bases, with 13 bases separating them. Germline loops: CDR1 SGHDT, CDR2 YYEEEE. The CDR3 reads CASSLGARLGNEQFF. In DNA form, the CDR3 reads TGTGCCAGCAGCTTGGGGGCCCGGCTCGGCAATGAGCAGTTCTTC.

The V and J genes are TRBV5-1 and TRBJ2-1, with 10 positions matching TRBD1. The CDR3 extends over 16 amino acids. V was pared by 7 bases and J by 6 bases, with 13 bases of the junction left unmatched. From germline, CDR1 is SGHRS and CDR2 YFSETQ. Written as DNA, the CDR3 is TGCGCCAGCTTCCCATCCGGGACAGGGGACTTCAATGAGCAGTTCTTC. It encodes CASFPSGTGDFNEQFF.